Reported below is one T cell receptor (beta chain). No antigen is known for it. The sample comes from a study of regulatory T cells in long-lasting Graves disease. Building the TCR beta libraries relied on iRepertoire HTBI primers, and CDR3 regions underwent Arm-PCR. From the multiplex PCR reads, TCRdb called clonotypes with MiXCR, one entry per CDR3 protein. The sample includes hundreds of thousands of distinct CDR3 sequences, 20% to 25% of them seen just once. Overall study results and limits: The study examined only peripheral blood, not thyroid tissue.

The sample's time point: persistent/refractory GD, antithyroid drugs over 5 years with positive TRAb. PBMCs provided the RNA from which the TCR library was made. In Xi'an, China, an endocrinology department was the source of patients. Peripheral blood, 7 to 10 milliliters per patient, was collected in EDTA tubes. The sequence came from a female donor with Graves disease. Sequencing used peripheral blood mononuclear cells (PBMCs), obtained when the disease was refractory, from a patient treated with antithyroid drugs.

In DNA, the CDR3 is TGCAGTGCTAGAGATAGAAGGGCCGGGGAGCTGTTTTTT. Amino acid sequence: CSARDRRAGELFF. V usage is TRBV20-1 and J usage is TRBJ2-2; no definite D call. The germline CDR1 and CDR2 sequences are DFQATT and SNEGSKA (reference sequence). Trimming shortened V by 0 bases and J by 6 bases, and 8 bases separated the two germline ends. The CDR3 has 13 residues.